Sequencing of this T cell receptor beta chain was carried out in a study of cytomegalovirus exposure and HLA in healthy donors. Germline V lookup: CDR1 GTSNPN, CDR2 SVGIG (reference sequence). The CDR3 length is 15 residues. The ends lost 3 bases at V and 4 bases at J; junction bases unmatched: 8. Primers: 60 Vbeta forward and 13 Jbeta reverse. The repertoire was sequenced with immunoSEQ multiplex PCR; TCRdb's copy has only in-frame clones and lacks some. The data hold under 150,000 clones, with under 80% observed a single time. The sequencing input was PBMCs. This clonotype was sampled from a woman aged 40 to 49 in good health and CMV-seropositive. The V call is TRBV30, the J call TRBJ2-2; 7 nucleotides match TRBD2. Here the CDR3 DNA reads TGTGCCTGGAGGGGGGGGTGGAGCGGCACCGGGGAGCTGTTTTTT. Amino acid sequence: CAWRGGWSGTGELFF.